This TCR beta chain was captured in a study of blood T cell repertoires in COVID-19 (dated by TCRdb to between 2020 and 2021). For the study in its entirety: Collaborator samples came from the United States, Italy and Spain and covered acute and convalescent phases of COVID-19. The repertoires were released in a freely available public database meant as a resource for research on the immune response to SARS-CoV-2. Subjects who had been exposed to COVID-19, were actively infected with it, or had recovered from it provided the deeply sampled blood TCRbeta repertoires that made up the dataset. Nearly every sample came with metadata listing a de-identified subject ID, COVID-19 status, age in years and sex. The samples were drawn from the first 160 participants of the ongoing ImmuneRACE study and from 1,254 subjects provided by 6 global collaborators. Where available, HLA class I and class II types were obtained from metadata supplied by the sample provider rather than from assay-based typing. The prospective study material was composed of cDNA or gDNA derived from T cells, B-cell-depleted T cells, or PBMCs.

Concerning this clone itself: Its recognized antigen is unknown. No per-base quality is available; no much larger clone lies one base away.

TCRbeta CDR3 regions were amplified from genomic DNA by means of the immunoSEQ Assay, a bias-controlled multiplex PCR. The published analysis was carried out like this. The number of nucleated cells in each sample was estimated from the amplification of reference gene primers within the assay. Sequence reads were collapsed and filtered to measure the absolute abundance of every unique TCRbeta CDR3 rearrangement. For each sample, productive Simpson clonality was calculated as the square root of Simpson's diversity index over productive rearrangements. TCRdb mirrors the immuneACCESS table, restricted to in-frame sequences. Some clones are absent from its copies; in checked studies, under half trace to an unresolved V gene, and the reason for the others is unknown. The D gene and trimming were derived from the DNA, and the V and J assignments and clone size from that table. The sample yields tens of thousands of clones; roughly 80% were counted once. The ten biggest clones cover 9.5% to 10% of the sample.

Each collaborating institution followed its own protocols to collect whole blood in K2EDTA tubes. For TCRbeta analysis, collaborator samples were shipped as frozen whole blood, as isolated PBMCs, or as DNA extracted from either sample type. The paper's findings and limits, for the study overall: Clinical and demographic metadata were provided uncurated, with the amount varying by source and participant.

This TCR was recovered from a human donor in a cohort sampled during active COVID-19. Sequenced material: peripheral blood.

The sequenced DNA: TGTGCCAGCAGCTTAGGGCTAGCGAACTACGAGCAGTACTTC. It specifies CASSLGLANYEQYF. This sequence uses TRBV7-9 and TRBJ2-7; the D region possibly corresponds to TRBD2 (6 bases align). Its CDR3 holds 14 amino acids, cysteine through phenylalanine. The DNA shown is the 42-base CDR3, in frame from base 1. As encoded in the germline V gene (reference sequence), CDR1 is SEHNR while CDR2 is FQNEAQ. V is clipped by 1 base and J by 3 bases, and the sequence between their germline boundaries is 10 bases long.